This entry features one TCR beta chain sequence. The antigen is undetermined. TCRdb processed the 5' RACE reads anew with MiXCR; each CDR3 protein has one entry. The table has approximately 450,000 distinct CDR3 sequences, roughly 20% seen once. This sample was taken from a study of T-cell memory formation after mild COVID-19. Turning to the study itself: TCR clusters showed largely donor specificity. Study conclusions and caveats: Nothing confirmed that second-wave clones peaking on day 37 were specific for SARS-CoV-2. Shrinking CD4+ clones were chiefly CM and EM; CD8+ ones were chiefly EMRA. The pre-infection memory compartment contained some responding clones, suggesting cross-reactive memory joined.

Germline V gene data show CDR1 as MNHEY and CDR2 as SVGAGI. CDR3 length: 14 residues. V dropped 6 bases and J dropped 3 bases, with 15 bases sitting between them. Sequencing was performed on PBMCs or a T cell subset sorted from them (not recorded which). V gene TRBV6-5 combines with J gene TRBJ2-7; maybe TRBD2 (7 bases). The receptor comes from an adult woman who had mild COVID-19 (a few samples of this study predate the infection). Cell type and time point are not known. CDR3 amino acids: CASSREGGYYEQYF. CDR3 sequence (DNA): TGTGCCAGCAGCAGGGAGGGGGGCTACTACGAGCAGTACTTC.